This entry concerns a single TCR beta chain. It was with 60 Vbeta and 13 Jbeta primers that the PCR ran. Data came from immunoSEQ multiplex PCR; TCRdb stores just in-frame clones and leaves some out. Among around 53,000 clones listed, approximately 73% were seen once. V shed 10 bases, J shed 7 bases, and the junction held 10 bases outside the gene matches. This CDR3 contains 14 residues. Germline V lookup: CDR1 SEHNR, CDR2 FQNEAQ (reference sequence). The data were obtained in a study of cytomegalovirus exposure and HLA in healthy donors. Study background: There were around 100 million unique TCR beta sequences, drawn from approximately 190 million T cells, in an earlier analysis.

The rearrangement uses TRBV7-9 and TRBJ2-2; 9 bases match TRBD1. The origin of this receptor is a man younger than 35 in good health and CMV-seronegative. Sequenced sample: PBMCs. Here the CDR3 reads CATKGTGGGGELFF. The CDR3 DNA sequence: TGTGCCACCAAGGGAACAGGGGGCGGCGGGGAGCTGTTTTTT.